These 27 T cell receptor beta chains were sequenced from one sample in a study of neurological immune-mediated disorders. Using its own MiXCR run on the 5' RACE reads, TCRdb lists one record per CDR3 protein. Here the sample spans 48,000 or so distinct CDR3 sequences, 10% being singletons. What was sequenced was PBMCs. These receptors were collected from a woman aged 40 to 55 with HTLV-1-associated myelopathy (HAM/TSP).

The rearrangement links TRBV10-1 to TRBJ2-3; TRBD1 or TRBD2 may be the D gene (5 bases each). Germline CDR1 and CDR2: WNHNN and SYGVQD (reference sequence). The CDR3 is 14 residues long. V was clipped by 3 bases and J by 4 bases, with 11 bases between them. The CDR3 coding sequence is TGCGCCAGCAGTGAAGCCAGGGAGCCAGATACGCAGTATTTT. The encoded protein is CASSEAREPDTQYF.

Points on this clonotype: This sequence may be a read error, since a much larger clone differs from it by one base. V and J are TRBV12-3 or TRBV12-4 and TRBJ2-1, with 15 bases aligning to TRBD2. The CDR3 covers 15 residues. V gave up 6 bases and J gave up 11 bases; unmatched junction bases: 8. CDR3 in amino acids: CASRTSGTSGRKQFF. The CDR3 region has the DNA TGTGCCAGCAGAACGTCCGGGACTAGCGGGAGGAAGCAGTTCTTC.

This clonotype was observed at least ten times. The J gene is TRBJ1-3, the V gene TRBV5-1, with 7 positions matching TRBD1. V shed 1 base and J 0 bases; nucleotides not matched to a gene: 4. Germline values: CDR1 SGHRS, CDR2 YFSETQ. This CDR3 has 16 amino acids. CDR3 sequence reads: CASSLRQGVSGNTIYF. The CDR3 region has the DNA TGCGCCAGCAGCTTGCGCCAGGGGGTCTCTGGAAACACCATATATTTT.

At least ten counts were recorded for this clonotype. The CDR3 DNA sequence: TGTGCCAGCAGCCCAAGACAGGGCTTTGCGAACACTGAAGCTTTCTTT. Translated, it gives CASSPRQGFANTEAFF. V is TRBV7-6 and J is TRBJ1-1; 7 nucleotides line up with TRBD1. Losses at the gene ends were 5 bases for V and 1 base for J; bases not matched to a gene: 10. The CDR3 is 16 amino acids. Germline V gene lookup returns CDR1 SGHVS and CDR2 FNYEAQ.

This clonotype was picked up many times. This chain connects TRBV4-3 to TRBJ2-3, with TRBD2 matching 11 bases. The trim removed 3 bases at V and 2 bases at J, leaving 4 bases unmatched. Germline V gives CDR1 LGHNA, CDR2 YSLEER. The CDR3 loop spans 16 amino acids. This CDR3 is CASSQGSGGATDTQYF. For the CDR3, the DNA is TGCGCCAGCAGCCAGGGTAGCGGGGGGGCCACAGATACGCAGTATTTT.

This clonotype was seen at least ten times. The chain employs TRBV25-1 and TRBJ2-7, with 7 bases that match TRBD1. The CDR3 spans 19 residues. Germline V gives CDR1 MGHDK, CDR2 SYGVNS. J gave up 5 bases and V 7 bases, and 26 bases lay outside the gene matches. The CDR3 DNA reads TGTGCCAGCAAAAGACGAAGCAGAGGCACAGGGGCCGTCCGTCACGAGCAGTACTTC. As protein: CASKRRSRGTGAVRHEQYF.

The chain employs TRBV2 and TRBJ2-3, with no clear D. Germline V gives CDR1 SNHLY, CDR2 FYNNEI. Trimming stripped 2 bases from V and 2 bases from J, with 5 bases between. This CDR3 region has 13 residues. CDR3 residues: CASSEFITDTQYF. The CDR3 DNA follows: TGTGCCAGCAGTGAATTCATCACAGATACGCAGTATTTT.

This clonotype was detected ten times or more. V and J are TRBV12-3 or TRBV12-4 and TRBJ2-3; 8 bases agree with TRBD1. Germline trimming cut 4 bases from V and 4 bases from J; bases unmatched to any gene: 4. The length of the CDR3 is 14 residues. CDR3 nucleotides: TGTGCCAGCAGTTCGGGACAGGAAGCAGATACGCAGTATTTT. Protein sequence: CASSSGQEADTQYF.

The chain employs TRBV20-1 and TRBJ2-7, with no clear D. The CDR3 has 15 amino acids. Trimming took 1 base from V and 4 from J, leaving 17 bases between them. The V gene's germline CDR1 is DFQATT and CDR2 SNEGSKA (reference sequence). CDR3 loop: CSARAWAPMSYEQYF. The DNA for the CDR3 is TGCAGTGCTAGAGCGTGGGCCCCAATGTCGTACGAGCAGTACTTC.

There are many counts of this clonotype. J is TRBJ2-3 and V is TRBV4-1; D gene unclear. The CDR3 spans 13 residues. Germline V gives CDR1 MGHRA, CDR2 YSYEKL. The germline V and J ends were trimmed by 2 bases and 7 bases, with 10 bases remaining between them. CDR3 in DNA: TGCGCCAGCAGCCAACTTGCGGAGTATACGCAGTATTTT. Its protein product is CASSQLAEYTQYF.

Many counts were recorded for this clonotype. This chain joins TRBV7-9 and TRBJ2-7, with D possibly matching TRBD1 (6 bases). V was shortened by 6 bases and J by 5 bases, with 14 bases between the two germline ends. The CDR3 is 13 amino acids. Germline CDR1 is SEHNR and CDR2 is FQNEAQ (reference sequence). DNA of the CDR3: TGTGCCAGCAGTCCTGACAGGACAAACGAGCAGTACTTC. It translates to CASSPDRTNEQYF.

This clonotype was seen repeatedly, ten times or more. The rearrangement links TRBV10-3 to TRBJ2-7; D is unclear. Trimming left V 1 base short and J 4 bases short, with 5 bases between. This CDR3 contains 12 residues. In germline, CDR1 is ENHRY, CDR2 SYGVKD. CDR3 nucleotides: TGTGCCATCAGTGAGTTCCAATACGAGCAGTACTTC. It codes for CAISEFQYEQYF.

This clonotype was observed many times. The J gene is TRBJ1-4, the V gene TRBV20-1; the D gene is possibly TRBD1 (5 bases). Germline-derived CDR1 and CDR2 are DFQATT and SNEGSKA (reference sequence). Between the trimmed V and J ends, which lost 6 bases and 3 bases, there was a span of 23 bases. The CDR3 loop spans 17 amino acids. The CDR3 spells CSARVAGRRRSNEKLFF. The CDR3 region has the DNA TGCAGTGCCAGGGTTGCAGGTCGTCGCAGGTCTAATGAAAAACTGTTTTTT.

This clonotype was observed at least ten times. The V and J genes are TRBV4-1 and TRBJ1-6; tentative D call: TRBD1 (5 bases). This CDR3 spans 15 amino acids. V lost 0 bases to trimming and J lost 9 bases, with 12 bases between them. Germline CDR1 MGHRA, CDR2 YSYEKL. The CDR3 DNA follows: TGCGCCAGCAGCCAAGACGCAGGGAATGGTTCACCCCTCCACTTT. This sequence encodes CASSQDAGNGSPLHF.

At least ten counts were recorded for this clonotype. The chain joins TRBV5-1 to TRBJ2-1; 9 bases line up with TRBD1. Germline V gives CDR1 SGHRS, CDR2 YFSETQ. The CDR3 is 14 amino acids. Trimming took 2 bases from V and 5 from J; bases not matched to a gene: 2. The chain's CDR3 is CASSLQGANNEQFF. DNA for the CDR3: TGCGCCAGCAGCTTACAGGGGGCGAACAATGAGCAGTTCTTC. Drawing the rest from reference TRBV5-1 and TRBJ2-1, the complete variable domain is KAGVTQTPRYLIKTRGQQVTLSCSPISGHRSVSWYQQTPGQGLQFLFEYFSETQRNKGNFPGRFSGRQFSNSRSEMNVSTLELGDSALYLCASSLQGANNEQFFGPGTRLTVL.

There are many counts of this clonotype. The chain combines TRBV27 with TRBJ1-5, with unresolved D. Germline CDR1 MNHEY, CDR2 SMNVEV (reference sequence). V was trimmed by 0 bases and J by 3 bases, leaving 6 bases between them. The CDR3 is 14 amino acids. The CDR3: CASSLSGYNQPQHF. The CDR3 DNA reads as TGTGCCAGCAGTTTATCAGGGTACAATCAGCCCCAGCATTTT.

This clonotype has at least ten counts. The chain couples TRBV6-5 to TRBJ1-2; D remains unclear. The V and J ends lost 5 bases and 8 bases respectively, with 15 bases between them. The germline CDR1 and CDR2 sequences are MNHEY and SVGAGI. This CDR3 has 13 amino acids. CDR3 nucleotides: TGTGCCAGCAGTCCCGGACCCACGGGAGGCTACACCTTC. Amino acids: CASSPGPTGGYTF.

The sample holds many counts of this clonotype. The rearrangement links TRBV15 to TRBJ2-6, with unresolved D. CDR1 is LNHNV, CDR2 YYDKDF, per germline (reference sequence). The CDR3 has 13 amino acids. V was clipped by 3 bases and J by 10 bases, with 10 bases between them. The CDR3 region has the DNA TGTGCCACCAGCAGGGTCAGTACGAACGTCCTGACTTTC. Its translation: CATSRVSTNVLTF.

This clonotype was found many times. This chain uses TRBV4-2 with TRBJ2-5; D possibly corresponds to TRBD1 (6 bases). V was clipped by 1 base and J by 4 bases, with 16 bases between them. Germline V lookup: CDR1 LGHNA, CDR2 YNFKEQ. The CDR3 has 16 amino acids. Written as DNA, the CDR3 is TGTGCCAGCAGCCAAGGAACCAGGGGTAATGGAGAGACCCAGTACTTC. Encoded protein: CASSQGTRGNGETQYF.

The sample holds many counts of this clonotype. V is TRBV2 and J is TRBJ2-7; D gene ambiguous. This CDR3 is 11 amino acids long. Germline loops: CDR1 SNHLY, CDR2 FYNNEI. Trimming took 8 bases from V and 1 from J, leaving 6 bases between them. CDR3 region: CASGTSYEQYF. In DNA form, the CDR3 reads TGTGCCAGCGGAACTTCCTACGAGCAGTACTTC.

The sample holds many counts of this clonotype. The chain uses TRBV20-1 and TRBJ2-5, with 7 bases identical to TRBD2. The CDR3 extends over 14 amino acids. With 3 bases clipped from V and 2 bases from J, the junction kept 6 bases outside the gene matches. Germline-derived CDR1 and CDR2 are DFQATT and SNEGSKA (reference sequence). The CDR3 coding sequence is TGCAGTGCTAGCATTGCGGGGGAACAAGAGACCCAGTACTTC. Translating it yields CSASIAGEQETQYF.

The chain joins TRBV6-9 to TRBJ1-5; 8 bases match TRBD1. This CDR3 contains 16 residues. J lost 3 bases, V lost 4 bases, and 8 bases had no gene match. From germline, CDR1 is MNHGY and CDR2 SVAAGI. The CDR3 loop is CASSWVSTGANQPQHF. CDR3 sequence (DNA): TGTGCCAGCAGTTGGGTATCGACAGGGGCCAATCAGCCCCAGCATTTT.

This clonotype has a count of ten or more. The rearrangement uses TRBV7-2 and TRBJ2-2; possibly TRBD2 for D (6 bases). CDR1 is SGHTA and CDR2 is FQGNSA in the germline V gene. V was clipped by 5 bases and J by 8 bases, with 30 bases between them. There are 19 residues in the CDR3. DNA of the CDR3: TGTGCCAGCAGCCCCACTCCTTCGGCCTGGCGGGGCAGAGCGGGGGAGCTGTTTTTT. This encodes CASSPTPSAWRGRAGELFF.

The chain combines TRBV20-1 with TRBJ2-1; TRBD2 is a possible D gene (6 bases). Germline V gene data show CDR1 as DFQATT and CDR2 as SNEGSKA (reference sequence). V lost 5 bases and J 4 bases, leaving 15 bases between the germline ends. The CDR3 runs 14 residues. DNA of the CDR3: TGCAGTGCTTTCTCTCGCGGGGCATACAATGAGCAGTTCTTC. Its translation is CSAFSRGAYNEQFF.

In its sample, this clonotype was seen many times. The chain employs TRBV29-1 and TRBJ2-7, with 12 bases fitting TRBD2. CDR1 SQVTM and CDR2 ANQGSEA come from the germline V gene. V was clipped by 4 bases and J by 4 bases; unmatched bases: 2. The CDR3 spans 13 residues. The CDR3: CSVVLAGGYEQYF. The CDR3 coding sequence is TGCAGCGTTGTACTAGCGGGGGGTTACGAGCAGTACTTC.

This clonotype was seen ten or more times. The chain has TRBV5-5 and TRBJ1-5; TRBD1 might be the D (6 bases). CDR1 and CDR2 (germline): SGHKS, YYEKEE (reference sequence). The CDR3 totals 14 residues. Trimming cost V 0 bases and J 6 bases, with 10 bases left between them. CDR3 nucleotide sequence: TGTGCCAGCAGCTTGGGACAGGAAAGTCAGCCCCAGCATTTT. It codes for CASSLGQESQPQHF.

This clonotype was recorded at least ten times. The chain has TRBV9 and TRBJ2-7; D not resolved. The CDR3 is made up of 14 amino acids. Germline CDR1 reads SGDLS; CDR2 reads YYNGEE. V was trimmed by 2 bases and J by 0 bases, leaving 9 bases between them. CDR3 bases: TGTGCCAGCAGCGTTTCCGACCTCTCCTACGAGCAGTACTTC. Residues: CASSVSDLSYEQYF.